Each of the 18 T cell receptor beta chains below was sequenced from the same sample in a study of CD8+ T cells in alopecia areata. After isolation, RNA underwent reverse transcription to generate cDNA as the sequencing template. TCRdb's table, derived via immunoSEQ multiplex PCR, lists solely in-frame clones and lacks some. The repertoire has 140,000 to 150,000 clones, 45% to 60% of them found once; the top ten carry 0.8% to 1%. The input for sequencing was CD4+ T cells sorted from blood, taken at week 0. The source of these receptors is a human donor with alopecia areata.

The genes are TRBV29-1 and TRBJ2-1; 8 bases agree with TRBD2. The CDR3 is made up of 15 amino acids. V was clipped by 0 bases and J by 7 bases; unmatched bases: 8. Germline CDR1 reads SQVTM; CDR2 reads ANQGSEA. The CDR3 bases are TGCAGCGTTGAAGAGCCAGCGGGAGCATCGAATGAGCAGTTCTTC. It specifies CSVEEPAGASNEQFF.

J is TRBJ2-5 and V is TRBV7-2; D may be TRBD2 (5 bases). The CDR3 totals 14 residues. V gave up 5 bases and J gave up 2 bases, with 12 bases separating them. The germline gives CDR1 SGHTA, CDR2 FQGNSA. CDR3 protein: CASSPPGRQETQYF. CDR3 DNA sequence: TGTGCCAGCAGCCCCCCGGGAAGACAAGAGACCCAGTACTTC.

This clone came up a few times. CDR3 sequence reads: CATSRDGTDYGYTF. As DNA, the CDR3 is TGTGCCACCAGCAGAGACGGGACAGACTATGGCTACACCTTC. The V call is TRBV15, the J call TRBJ1-2, with 7 bases fitting TRBD1. CDR1 is LNHNV, CDR2 YYDKDF, per germline (reference sequence). There are 14 residues in the CDR3. The junction had 1 base not matched to a gene; V was cut back by 0 bases and J by 3 bases.

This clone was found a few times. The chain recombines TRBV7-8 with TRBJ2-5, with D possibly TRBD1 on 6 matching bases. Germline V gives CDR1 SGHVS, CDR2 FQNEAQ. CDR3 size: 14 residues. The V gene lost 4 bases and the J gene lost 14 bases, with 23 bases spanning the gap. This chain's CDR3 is CASSWEQTGRLRYF. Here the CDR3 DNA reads TGTGCCAGCAGCTGGGAGCAAACAGGGCGGTTGCGATACTTC.

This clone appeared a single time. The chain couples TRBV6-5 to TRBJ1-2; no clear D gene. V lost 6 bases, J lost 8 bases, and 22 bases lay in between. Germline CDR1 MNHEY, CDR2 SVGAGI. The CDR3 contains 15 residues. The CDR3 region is CASRHDQASFRGYTF. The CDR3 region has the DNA TGTGCCAGCAGACATGATCAGGCTTCTTTTCGAGGCTACACCTTC.

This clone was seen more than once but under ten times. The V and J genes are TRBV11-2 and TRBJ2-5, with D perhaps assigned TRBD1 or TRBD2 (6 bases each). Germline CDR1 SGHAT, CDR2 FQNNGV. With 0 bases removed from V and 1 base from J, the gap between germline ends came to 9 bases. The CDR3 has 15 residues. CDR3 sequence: CASSLDGGLQETQYF. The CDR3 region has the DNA TGTGCCAGCAGCTTAGATGGGGGGCTCCAAGAGACCCAGTACTTC.

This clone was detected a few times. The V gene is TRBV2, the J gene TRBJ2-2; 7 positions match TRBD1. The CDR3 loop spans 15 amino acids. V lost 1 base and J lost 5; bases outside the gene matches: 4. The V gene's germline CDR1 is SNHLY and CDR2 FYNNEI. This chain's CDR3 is CASSEEGARTGELFF. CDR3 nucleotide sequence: TGTGCCAGCAGTGAAGAGGGGGCAAGGACCGGGGAGCTGTTTTTT.

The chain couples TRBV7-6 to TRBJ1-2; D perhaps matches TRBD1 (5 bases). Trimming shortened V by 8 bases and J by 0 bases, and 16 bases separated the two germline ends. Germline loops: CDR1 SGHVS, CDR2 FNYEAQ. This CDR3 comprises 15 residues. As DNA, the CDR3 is TGTGCCAGCCCTATAAGGGGCCCAGCTAACTATGGCTACACCTTC. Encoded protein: CASPIRGPANYGYTF. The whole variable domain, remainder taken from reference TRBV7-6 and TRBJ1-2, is GAGVSQSPRYKVTKRGQDVALRCDPISGHVSLYWYRQALGQGPEFLTYFNYEAQQDKSGLPNDRFSAERPEGSISTLTIQRTEQRDSAMYRCASPIRGPANYGYTFGSGTRLTVV.

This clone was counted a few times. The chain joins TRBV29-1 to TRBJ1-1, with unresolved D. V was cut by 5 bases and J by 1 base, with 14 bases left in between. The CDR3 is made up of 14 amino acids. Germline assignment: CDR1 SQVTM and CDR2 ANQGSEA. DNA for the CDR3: TGCAGCGTTTATACGACGGCTCGGAACACTGAAGCTTTCTTT. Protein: CSVYTTARNTEAFF.

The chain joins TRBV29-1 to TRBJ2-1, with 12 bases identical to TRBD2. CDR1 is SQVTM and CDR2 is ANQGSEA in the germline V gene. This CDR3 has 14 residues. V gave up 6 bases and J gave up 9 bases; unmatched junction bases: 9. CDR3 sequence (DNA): TGCAGCGTCACACTAGCGGGAGGTTATGGTGAGCAGTTCTTC. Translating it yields CSVTLAGGYGEQFF.

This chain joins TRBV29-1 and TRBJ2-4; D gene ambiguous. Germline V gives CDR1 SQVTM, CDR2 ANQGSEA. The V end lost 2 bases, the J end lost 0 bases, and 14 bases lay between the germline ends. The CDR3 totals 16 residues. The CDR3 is CSVEISRTLAKNIQYF. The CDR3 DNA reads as TGCAGCGTTGAAATCAGCCGTACTCTAGCCAAAAACATTCAGTACTTC. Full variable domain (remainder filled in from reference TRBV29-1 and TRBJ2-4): SAVISQKPSRDICQRGTSLTIQCQVDSQVTMMFWYRQQPGQSLTLIATANQGSEATYESGFVIDKFPISRPNLTFSTLTVSNMSPEDSSIYLCSVEISRTLAKNIQYFGAGTRLSVL.

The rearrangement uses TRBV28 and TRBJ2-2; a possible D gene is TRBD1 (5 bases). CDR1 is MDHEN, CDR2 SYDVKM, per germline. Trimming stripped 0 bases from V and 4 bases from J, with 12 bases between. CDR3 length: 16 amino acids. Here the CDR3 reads CASSLWVRQSTGELFF. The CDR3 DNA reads TGTGCCAGCAGTTTATGGGTACGACAGAGCACCGGGGAGCTGTTTTTT.

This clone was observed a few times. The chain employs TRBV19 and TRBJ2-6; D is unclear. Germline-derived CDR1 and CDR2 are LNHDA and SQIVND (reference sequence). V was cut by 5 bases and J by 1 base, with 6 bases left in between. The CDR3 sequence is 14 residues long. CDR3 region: CASSLLSGANVLTF. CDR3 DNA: TGTGCCAGTAGTCTACTTTCTGGGGCCAACGTCCTGACTTTC.

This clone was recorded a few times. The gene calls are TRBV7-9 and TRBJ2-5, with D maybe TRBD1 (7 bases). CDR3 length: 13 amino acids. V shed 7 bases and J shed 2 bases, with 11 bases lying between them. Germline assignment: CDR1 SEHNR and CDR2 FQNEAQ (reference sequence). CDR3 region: CASTRGTQETQYF. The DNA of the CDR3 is TGTGCCAGCACCAGGGGGACTCAAGAGACCCAGTACTTC.

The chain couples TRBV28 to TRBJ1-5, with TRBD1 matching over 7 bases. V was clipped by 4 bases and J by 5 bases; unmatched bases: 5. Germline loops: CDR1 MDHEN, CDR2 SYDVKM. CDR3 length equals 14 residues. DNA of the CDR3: TGTGCCAGCAGTTCGGGGACAGCTTATCAGCCCCAGCATTTT. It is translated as CASSSGTAYQPQHF.

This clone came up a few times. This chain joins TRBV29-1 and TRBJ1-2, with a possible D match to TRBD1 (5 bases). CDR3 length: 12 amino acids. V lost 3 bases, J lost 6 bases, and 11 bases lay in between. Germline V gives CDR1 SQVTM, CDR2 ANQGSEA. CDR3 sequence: CSVEGGEHGYTF. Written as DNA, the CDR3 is TGCAGCGTTGAGGGGGGAGAACATGGCTACACCTTC.

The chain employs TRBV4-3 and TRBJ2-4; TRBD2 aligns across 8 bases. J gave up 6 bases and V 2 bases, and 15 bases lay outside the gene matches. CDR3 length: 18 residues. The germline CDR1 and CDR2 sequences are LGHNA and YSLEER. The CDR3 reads CASSQNMGRSGSLNIQYF. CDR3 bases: TGCGCCAGCAGCCAAAACATGGGCAGAAGCGGGAGTTTAAACATTCAGTACTTC.

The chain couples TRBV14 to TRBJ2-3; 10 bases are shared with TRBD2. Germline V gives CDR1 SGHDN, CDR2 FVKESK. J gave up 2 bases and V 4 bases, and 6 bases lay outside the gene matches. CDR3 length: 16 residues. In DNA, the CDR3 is TGTGCCAGCAGCCCCTGGACTAGCGGCCTCACAGATACGCAGTATTTT. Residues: CASSPWTSGLTDTQYF. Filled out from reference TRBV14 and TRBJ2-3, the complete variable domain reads EAGVTQFPSHSVIEKGQTVTLRCDPISGHDNLYWYRRVMGKEIKFLLHFVKESKQDESGMPNNRFLAERTGGTYSTLKVQPAELEDSGVYFCASSPWTSGLTDTQYFGPGTRLTVL.